These T cell receptor beta chains were read from a single sample in a study of blood T cell repertoires in COVID-19. Generated by immunoSEQ multiplex PCR, the TCRdb table keeps only in-frame clones and is missing some. The sample consists of around 170,000 clones, over 80% of them appearing once. The sequenced sample was peripheral blood. The receptors here all came from a woman aged 65 to 85 with COVID-19, enrolled during active disease. Each CDR3 is given with its conserved first and last residue. Fields, in order: clone size, J gene, D gene, V gene, CDR3 length, CDR3 protein, CDR3 DNA. D genes are given only for firm matches. Only some rows state a clone size, as once, few, many or a class for expanded clones.

>NA|TRBJ1-5|NA|TRBV18|12
CASSTTNQPQHF
TGTGCCAGCTCAACTACTAATCAGCCCCAGCATTTT
>once|TRBJ1-5|TRBD1|TRBV2|15
CASSEQGGANQPQHF
TGTGCCAGCAGTGAGCAGGGGGGAGCAAATCAGCCCCAGCATTTT
>NA|TRBJ2-7|NA|TRBV29-1|10
CSVAGYEQYF
TGCAGCGTTGCGGGGTACGAGCAGTACTTC
>NA|TRBJ1-3|NA|TRBV5-4|13
CASSQGTGNTIYF
TGTGCCAGCAGTCAGGGTACCGGAAACACCATATATTTT
>NA|TRBJ2-1|TRBD2|TRBV28|13
CASRISTSGKEFF
TGTGCCAGCAGGATATCGACTAGCGGGAAAGAGTTCTTC
>NA|TRBJ1-5|TRBD1|TRBV19|16
CASSFSGTGGSQPQHF
TGTGCCAGTAGTTTTTCTGGGACAGGGGGCAGTCAGCCCCAGCATTTT
>NA|TRBJ2-1|NA|TRBV3-1/TRBV3-2|14
CASSPRGIVFEQFF
TGTGCCAGCAGCCCAAGAGGGATAGTATTCGAGCAGTTCTTC
>NA|TRBJ2-5|TRBD2|TRBV20-1|14
CSASRLAEEETQYF
TGCAGTGCTAGTCGGCTAGCGGAGGAAGAGACCCAGTACTTC
>NA|TRBJ2-3|NA|TRBV30|16
CAWRVGSQHHPDTQYF
TGTGCCTGGAGGGTCGGGAGCCAACACCACCCCGATACGCAGTATTTT
>NA|TRBJ1-5|NA|TRBV2|14
CASSDRGSNQPQHF
TGTGCCAGCAGTGACAGGGGTAGCAATCAGCCCCAGCATTTT
>once|TRBJ2-3|TRBD2|TRBV9|16
CASSVYLAGNTDTQYF
TGTGCCAGCAGCGTATATCTAGCGGGAAACACAGATACGCAGTATTTT
>NA|TRBJ1-3|NA|TRBV7-2|14
CASSPGRAGNTIYF
TGTGCCAGCAGCCCAGGGAGGGCTGGAAACACCATATATTTT
>NA|TRBJ2-7|NA|TRBV7-6|16
CASSLGIAGDSYEQYF
TGTGCCAGCAGCTTGGGAATCGCAGGGGATTCCTACGAGCAGTACTTC
>NA|TRBJ2-7|NA|TRBV21-1|18
CASSNPGLAGPVPYEQYF
TGTGCCAGCAGCAATCCGGGACTAGCGGGACCAGTCCCCTACGAGCAGTACTTC
>NA|TRBJ2-7|TRBD2|TRBV6-6|15
CASRIPGGSSYEQYF
TGTGCCAGCAGAATACCGGGGGGAAGTTCCTACGAGCAGTACTTC
>NA|TRBJ1-2|TRBD1|TRBV7-8|13
CASSLRQGSGYTF
TGTGCCAGCAGCCTACGACAGGGGAGCGGCTACACCTTC
>NA|TRBJ1-4|NA|TRBV6-2/TRBV6-3|13
CASSYRQFEKLFF
TGTGCCAGCAGTTACAGACAATTCGAAAAACTGTTTTTT
>NA|TRBJ2-2|TRBD2|TRBV6-4|15
CASSRLAGSLGELFF
TGTGCCAGCAGTCGACTAGCGGGCTCCCTCGGGGAGCTGTTTTTT